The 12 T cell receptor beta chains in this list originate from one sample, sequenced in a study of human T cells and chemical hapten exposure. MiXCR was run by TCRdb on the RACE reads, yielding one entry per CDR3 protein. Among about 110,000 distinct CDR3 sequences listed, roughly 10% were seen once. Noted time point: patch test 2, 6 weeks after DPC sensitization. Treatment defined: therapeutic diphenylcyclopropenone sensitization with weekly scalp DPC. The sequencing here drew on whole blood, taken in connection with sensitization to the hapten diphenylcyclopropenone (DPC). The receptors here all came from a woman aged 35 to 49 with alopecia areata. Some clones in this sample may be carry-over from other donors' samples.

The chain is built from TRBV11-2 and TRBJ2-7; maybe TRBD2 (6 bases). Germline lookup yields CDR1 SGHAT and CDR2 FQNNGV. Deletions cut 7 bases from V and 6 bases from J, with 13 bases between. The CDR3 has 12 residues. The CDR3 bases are TGTGCCAGCACTCGGGACTCTCGCGAGCAGTACTTC. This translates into CASTRDSREQYF.

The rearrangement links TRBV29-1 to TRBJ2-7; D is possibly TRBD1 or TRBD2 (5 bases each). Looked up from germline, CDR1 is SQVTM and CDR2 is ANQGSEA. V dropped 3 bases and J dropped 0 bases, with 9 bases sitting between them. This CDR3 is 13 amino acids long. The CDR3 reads CSVEGENSYEQYF. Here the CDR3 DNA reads TGCAGCGTTGAGGGGGAGAACTCCTACGAGCAGTACTTC.

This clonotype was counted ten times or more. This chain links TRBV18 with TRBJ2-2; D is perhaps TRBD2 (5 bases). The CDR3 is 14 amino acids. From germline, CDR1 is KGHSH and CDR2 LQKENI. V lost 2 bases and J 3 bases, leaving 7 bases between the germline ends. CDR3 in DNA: TGTGCCAGCTCACCAACGGAGGACACCGGGGAGCTGTTTTTT. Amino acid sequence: CASSPTEDTGELFF.

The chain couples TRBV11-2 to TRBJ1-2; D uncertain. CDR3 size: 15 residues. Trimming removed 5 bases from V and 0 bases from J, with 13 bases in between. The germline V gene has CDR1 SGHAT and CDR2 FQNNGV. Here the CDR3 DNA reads TGTGCCAGCAGCCCATCCGGAACTGCTAACTATGGCTACACCTTC. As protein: CASSPSGTANYGYTF.

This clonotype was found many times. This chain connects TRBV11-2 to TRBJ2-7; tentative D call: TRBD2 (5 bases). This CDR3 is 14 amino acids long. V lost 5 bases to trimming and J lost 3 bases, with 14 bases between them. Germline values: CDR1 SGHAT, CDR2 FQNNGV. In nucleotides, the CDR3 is TGTGCCAGCAGCCCGACTACTAACCTCTACGAGCAGTACTTC. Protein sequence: CASSPTTNLYEQYF.

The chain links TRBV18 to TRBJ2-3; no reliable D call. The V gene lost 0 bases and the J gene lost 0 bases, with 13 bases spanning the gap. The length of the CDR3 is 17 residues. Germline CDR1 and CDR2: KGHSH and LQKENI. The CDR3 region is CASSPPIGSPSTDTQYF. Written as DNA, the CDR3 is TGTGCCAGCTCACCACCAATCGGCAGCCCTAGCACAGATACGCAGTATTTT.

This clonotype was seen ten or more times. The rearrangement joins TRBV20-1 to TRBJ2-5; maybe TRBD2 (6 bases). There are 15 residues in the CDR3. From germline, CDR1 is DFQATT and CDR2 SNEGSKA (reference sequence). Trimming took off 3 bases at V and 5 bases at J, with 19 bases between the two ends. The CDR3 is CSARGLAVGSETQYF. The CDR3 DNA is TGCAGTGCTAGGGGACTGGCGGTGGGTTCGGAGACCCAGTACTTC.

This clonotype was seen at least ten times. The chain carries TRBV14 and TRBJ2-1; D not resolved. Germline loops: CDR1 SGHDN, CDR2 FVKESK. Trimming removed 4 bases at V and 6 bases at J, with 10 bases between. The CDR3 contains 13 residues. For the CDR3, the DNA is TGTGCCAGCAGCCGCTATGGTGTCAATGAGCAGTTCTTC. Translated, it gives CASSRYGVNEQFF.

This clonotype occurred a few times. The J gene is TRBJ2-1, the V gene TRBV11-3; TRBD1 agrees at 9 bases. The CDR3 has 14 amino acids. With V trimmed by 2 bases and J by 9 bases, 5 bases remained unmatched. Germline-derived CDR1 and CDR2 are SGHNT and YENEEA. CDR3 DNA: TGTGCCAGCAGCTTAACCGGGACAGGGAGTGAGCAGTTCTTC. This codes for CASSLTGTGSEQFF.

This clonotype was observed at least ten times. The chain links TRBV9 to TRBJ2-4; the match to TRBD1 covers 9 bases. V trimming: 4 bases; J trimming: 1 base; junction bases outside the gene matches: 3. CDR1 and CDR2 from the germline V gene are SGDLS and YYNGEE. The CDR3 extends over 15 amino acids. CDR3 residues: CASSYGTGAKNIQYF. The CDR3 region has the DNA TGTGCCAGCAGCTATGGGACAGGGGCCAAAAACATTCAGTACTTC.

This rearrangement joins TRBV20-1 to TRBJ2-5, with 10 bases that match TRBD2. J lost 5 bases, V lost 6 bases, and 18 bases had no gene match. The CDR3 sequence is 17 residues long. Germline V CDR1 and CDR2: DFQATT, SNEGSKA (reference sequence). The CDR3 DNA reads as TGCAGTGCCTCTGGGAGGTCTAGCGGGGGAACGTCGGAGACCCAGTACTTC. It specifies CSASGRSSGGTSETQYF.

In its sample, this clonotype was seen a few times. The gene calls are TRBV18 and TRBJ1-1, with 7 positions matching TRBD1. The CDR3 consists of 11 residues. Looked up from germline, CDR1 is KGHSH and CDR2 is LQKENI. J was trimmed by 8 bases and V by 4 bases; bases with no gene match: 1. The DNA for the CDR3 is TGTGCCAGCTCACTACAGGGGGAAGCTTTCTTT. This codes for CASSLQGEAFF.